What follows are 18 T cell receptor beta chains derived from one specimen sequenced in a study of cytomegalovirus exposure and HLA in healthy donors. In the PCR, 60 Vbeta and 13 Jbeta primers were used. Libraries were prepared by immunoSEQ multiplex PCR; TCRdb keeps only in-frame clonotypes and omits some of them. The sample shows some 45,000 clones, approximately 65% of them seen only once. Sequenced: PBMCs. The origin of the receptors is a man aged 30-40 years in good health and CMV-seronegative.

The genes are TRBV18 and TRBJ1-3; tentatively, D is TRBD1 (6 bases). This CDR3 has 16 amino acids. CDR1 and CDR2 from the germline V gene are KGHSH and LQKENI. V was trimmed by 2 bases and J by 3 bases, leaving 14 bases between them. The CDR3 DNA follows: TGTGCCAGCTCACCAACGGCCAGAGGGGGTGGAAACACCATATATTTT. Protein sequence: CASSPTARGGGNTIYF.

The chain couples TRBV29-1 to TRBJ2-7, with TRBD2 identical over 8 bases. The CDR3 has 14 residues. V lost 4 bases, J lost 5 bases, and 10 bases stayed unmatched. The germline CDR1 and CDR2 sequences are SQVTM and ANQGSEA. CDR3 amino acids: CSVACGTRGDEQYF. CDR3 in DNA: TGCAGCGTTGCGTGCGGGACTAGAGGCGACGAGCAGTACTTC.

This clone occurred a few times. The V call is TRBV5-8, the J call TRBJ2-7; 7 bases line up with TRBD2. The CDR3 totals 16 residues. The V gene end was trimmed by 1 base and the J gene end by 0 bases; junction bases not matched to a gene: 7. Germline V gene sequence: CDR1 SGHTS, CDR2 YDEGEE. CDR3 in amino acids: CASSLSLAGVSYEQYF. The CDR3 nucleotides read TGTGCCAGCAGCTTGTCCTTGGCGGGAGTCTCCTACGAGCAGTACTTC.

The chain is built from TRBV28 and TRBJ1-1; tentative D call: TRBD1 (5 bases). The CDR3 is 12 residues long. V was clipped by 3 bases and J by 10 bases, with 12 bases between them. The germline V gene has CDR1 MDHEN and CDR2 SYDVKM. The CDR3 spells CASSLFGGAAFF. The CDR3 bases are TGTGCCAGCAGTTTGTTTGGAGGGGCAGCTTTCTTT.

This clone has only a few counts. This chain links TRBV29-1 with TRBJ2-5; a weak D match, TRBD1 (6 bases). The DNA end lines up better with TRBJ2-7; the J call may be wrong. The CDR3 runs to 14 residues. Germline CDR1 reads SQVTM; CDR2 reads ANQGSEA. CDR3 protein: CSVRAVDSYYEQYF. CDR3 nucleotides: TGCAGCGTTCGTGCGGTGGACAGCTATTACGAGCAGTACTTC.

This clone was recorded only once. The V call is TRBV6-5, the J call TRBJ2-3; TRBD2 matches at 14 bases. Germline V CDR1 and CDR2: MNHEY, SVGAGI. The CDR3 has 16 residues. The trim removed 0 bases at V and 6 bases at J, leaving 2 bases unmatched. CDR3 DNA sequence: TGTGCCAGCAGTTACTCTGGGACTAGCGGGAGTGATACGCAGTATTTT. This translates into CASSYSGTSGSDTQYF.

This chain connects TRBV7-2 to TRBJ2-4, with TRBD2 matching 7 bases. CDR1 and CDR2 from the germline V gene are SGHTA and FQGNSA. V lost 3 bases and J lost 0; bases outside the gene matches: 8. The CDR3 consists of 17 residues. CDR3 bases: TGTGCCAGCAGCTTTTCCCTAGCGGCATTAGCCAAAAACATTCAGTACTTC. Protein product: CASSFSLAALAKNIQYF.

The J gene is TRBJ2-3, the V gene TRBV10-1, with a tentative D call TRBD1 (5 bases). V lost 3 bases, J lost 5 bases, and 15 bases lay in between. CDR1 WNHNN and CDR2 SYGVQD come from the germline V gene (reference sequence). The CDR3 contains 15 residues. CDR3 nucleotides: TGCGCCAGCAGTGAAGGGGCAGATGTGGTAGATACGCAGTATTTT. Protein sequence: CASSEGADVVDTQYF.

This clone has only a few counts. Other DNA sequences in this sample translate to the same CDR3. This chain connects TRBV6-6 to TRBJ2-1, with D unresolved. CDR3 length equals 14 residues. Germline V gene data show CDR1 as MNHNY and CDR2 as SVGAGI (reference sequence). V was shortened by 3 bases and J by 3 bases, with 9 bases between the two germline ends. DNA for the CDR3: TGTGCCAGCAGTTATTCCCGGGTCTACAATGAGCAGTTCTTC. Amino acids: CASSYSRVYNEQFF.

The chain's CDR3 is CASSNRNYGYTF. In DNA, the CDR3 is TGTGCCAGCAGCAACCGGAACTATGGCTACACCTTC. V usage is TRBV2 and J usage is TRBJ1-2; D not resolved. This CDR3 region has 12 residues. Trimming stripped 6 bases from V and 2 bases from J, with 7 bases between. Germline V CDR1 and CDR2: SNHLY, FYNNEI.

The chain couples TRBV5-1 to TRBJ2-3, with D maybe TRBD2 (6 bases). V lost 4 bases to trimming and J lost 7 bases, with 13 bases between them. The V gene's germline CDR1 is SGHRS and CDR2 YFSETQ. This CDR3 spans 13 amino acids. CDR3 loop: CASSVGLQNTQYF. Written as DNA, the CDR3 is TGCGCCAGCAGCGTGGGACTCCAAAATACGCAGTATTTT.

This clone was observed a handful of times. The V and J genes are TRBV29-1 and TRBJ1-1; D not certain. V lost 3 bases and J lost 2, with 7 bases in between. This CDR3 is built from 12 residues. Looked up from germline, CDR1 is SQVTM and CDR2 is ANQGSEA. The CDR3 sequence: CSVDSSNTEAFF. CDR3 nucleotides: TGCAGCGTTGATTCGTCTAACACTGAAGCTTTCTTT.

V is TRBV30 and J is TRBJ1-2; no firm D call. Trimming pared 3 bases from V and 4 bases from J, leaving 15 bases between. This CDR3 comprises 14 residues. CDR1 is GTSNPN, CDR2 SVGIG, per germline (reference sequence). In DNA form, the CDR3 reads TGTGCCTGGAGCCCCAGACGGGGATTCTATGGCTACACCTTC. Translated: CAWSPRRGFYGYTF.

This chain uses TRBV30 with TRBJ2-7; possible D gene TRBD2, 5 bases. Germline V CDR1 and CDR2: GTSNPN, SVGIG (reference sequence). The germline V and J ends were trimmed by 0 bases and 6 bases, with 6 bases remaining between them. The CDR3 is 11 amino acids. This chain's CDR3 is CAWSVGVEQYF. The CDR3 DNA reads as TGTGCCTGGAGTGTCGGGGTCGAGCAGTACTTC.

This clone was observed a few times. V and J are TRBV7-9 and TRBJ2-7; the D gene is possibly TRBD2 (6 bases). The germline CDR1 and CDR2 sequences are SEHNR and FQNEAQ (reference sequence). Trimming left V 5 bases short and J 7 bases short, with 24 bases between. This CDR3 has 16 amino acids. The CDR3 here is CASSIEEGSRVGEQYF. In DNA, the CDR3 is TGTGCCAGCAGCATCGAGGAGGGCAGCAGGGTCGGGGAGCAGTACTTC.

This clone was recorded a few times. The chain carries TRBV5-1 and TRBJ2-7, with TRBD2 matching over 8 bases. Germline CDR1 reads SGHRS; CDR2 reads YFSETQ. This CDR3 contains 17 residues. V lost 4 bases to trimming and J lost 0 bases; unmatched junction nucleotides: 12. The CDR3 bases are TGCGCCAGCAGCAAAAAACCGGGACTAGAACTCTCCTACGAGCAGTACTTC. Residues: CASSKKPGLELSYEQYF.

This rearrangement joins TRBV10-3 to TRBJ2-1; TRBD2 agrees at 7 bases. CDR3 length: 13 amino acids. Losses at the gene ends were 8 bases for V and 4 bases for J; bases not matched to a gene: 5. Germline CDR1 ENHRY, CDR2 SYGVKD. This chain's CDR3 is CAIRGEEYNEQFF. Here the CDR3 DNA reads TGTGCCATCCGGGGGGAGGAGTACAATGAGCAGTTCTTC.

Only a few counts were recorded for this clone. The rearrangement links TRBV6-1 to TRBJ1-1; no firm D call. CDR3 length: 13 amino acids. Germline values: CDR1 MNHNS, CDR2 SASEGT. Deletions cut 1 base from V and 3 bases from J, with 6 bases between. The CDR3 sequence: CASSEVRYTEAFF. The CDR3 DNA is TGTGCCAGCAGTGAAGTTCGGTACACTGAAGCTTTCTTT.